The 31 T cell receptor beta chains given below trace back to one sample, sequenced in a study of OX40 agonist ivuxolimab in advanced cancers. Data came from immunoSEQ multiplex PCR; TCRdb stores just in-frame clones and leaves some out. The data contain over 50,000 clones, 92% of them singletons. This specimen was CD4+ or CD8+ T cells sorted from blood, taken in a trial of the OX40 agonist ivuxolimab. Receptors were obtained from an adult with an advanced solid tumor such as melanoma, head and neck, liver or kidney cancer.

This clone showed up just a few times. The CDR3 sequence: CASSETQPQHF. The CDR3 DNA reads as TGTGCCAGCAGCGAAACTCAGCCCCAGCATTTT. The chain uses TRBV6-1 and TRBJ1-5, with D unresolved. The length of the CDR3 is 11 residues. V lost 6 bases and J lost 6, with 6 bases in between. CDR1 MNHNS and CDR2 SASEGT come from the germline V gene.

The genes are TRBV6-1 and TRBJ1-1, with D possibly TRBD1 on 6 matching bases. The V end was cut by 0 bases, the J end by 3 bases, with 11 bases between. The CDR3 is 15 amino acids. CDR1 MNHNS and CDR2 SASEGT come from the germline V gene. The CDR3 nucleotides are TGTGCCAGCAGTGAAGCGTGGGGGCGCGACACTGAAGCTTTCTTT. Amino acid sequence: CASSEAWGRDTEAFF.

The rearrangement links TRBV28 to TRBJ1-2, with D possibly TRBD1 on 6 matching bases. V lost 6 bases and J lost 2, with 16 bases in between. This CDR3 has 15 amino acids. The germline V gene has CDR1 MDHEN and CDR2 SYDVKM. The CDR3 spells CASSQGPLTNYGYTF. The CDR3, as DNA: TGTGCCAGCAGCCAGGGGCCCCTGACCAACTATGGCTACACCTTC.

Concerning this clone: Different DNA sequences within this sample yield the same CDR3. The CDR3 DNA reads as TGTGCCAGCAGCTTAGGCCCTAACTATGGCTACACCTTC. Encoded protein: CASSLGPNYGYTF. The V call is TRBV11-2, the J call TRBJ1-2; no reliable D call. Per the germline V gene, CDR1 is SGHAT and CDR2 is FQNNGV. With 1 base removed from V and 0 bases from J, the gap between germline ends came to 3 bases. The CDR3 is made up of 13 amino acids.

The chain combines TRBV6-1 with TRBJ1-2, with 9 bases that match TRBD1. Germline CDR1 reads MNHNS; CDR2 reads SASEGT. This CDR3 is 17 amino acids long. V shed 2 bases, J shed 6 bases, and the junction held 13 bases outside the gene matches. DNA of the CDR3: TGTGCCAGCAGTGAATTTGGGACAGGGTCTAAGAAGGATGGCTACACCTTC. Translating gives CASSEFGTGSKKDGYTF.

In the case of this clone: The same CDR3 is also encoded by other DNA sequences in this sample. This CDR3 is CASSSTDTQYF. CDR3 bases: TGTGCCAGCAGCAGCACAGATACGCAGTATTTT. The chain has TRBV27 and TRBJ2-3; D call uncertain. This CDR3 spans 11 amino acids. Germline lookup yields CDR1 MNHEY and CDR2 SMNVEV (reference sequence). V shed 6 bases and J shed 0 bases, with 1 base lying between them.

This chain connects TRBV20-1 to TRBJ2-1; D tentatively reads TRBD1 or TRBD2 (5 bases each). The CDR3 consists of 11 residues. CDR1 is DFQATT and CDR2 is SNEGSKA in the germline V gene (reference sequence). Trimming removed 6 bases at V and 8 bases at J, with 11 bases between. In nucleotides, the CDR3 is TGCAGTGCGCGGCCGGGACATGAGCAGTTCTTC. Its protein is CSARPGHEQFF.

The chain links TRBV19 to TRBJ2-7; the D gene is possibly TRBD2 (6 bases). Germline assignment: CDR1 LNHDA and CDR2 SQIVND (reference sequence). CDR3 length: 13 amino acids. Trimming left V 3 bases short and J 2 bases short, with 8 bases between. The CDR3 loop reads CASSIRTTYEQYF. In DNA form, the CDR3 reads TGTGCCAGTAGTATTCGGACTACCTACGAGCAGTACTTC.

The chain recombines TRBV12-5 with TRBJ1-5; tentative D call: TRBD1 (6 bases). Trimming shortened V by 3 bases and J by 6 bases, and 24 bases separated the two germline ends. Germline CDR1 is LGHNT and CDR2 is FRNRAP. The CDR3 runs 18 residues. This chain's CDR3 is CASGFAYLGQRRSQPQHF. Written as DNA, the CDR3 is TGTGCTAGTGGTTTTGCCTACCTCGGACAGAGAAGGAGTCAGCCCCAGCATTTT.

This chain joins TRBV6-5 and TRBJ2-3, with a possible D match to TRBD2 (6 bases). The CDR3 covers 13 residues. Trimming cost V 2 bases and J 5 bases, with 8 bases left between them. Germline CDR1 reads MNHEY; CDR2 reads SVGAGI. The CDR3 DNA follows: TGTGCCAGCAGTTACGCGGAGGGAGATACGCAGTATTTT. This sequence encodes CASSYAEGDTQYF.

V is TRBV28 and J is TRBJ2-1; D gene ambiguous. Trimming pared 6 bases from V and 4 bases from J, leaving 31 bases between. The CDR3 length is 20 residues. Germline CDR1 and CDR2: MDHEN and SYDVKM. CDR3 region: CASSLLPLGTGLGSYNEQFF. The CDR3 nucleotides read TGTGCCAGCAGCCTTTTACCGCTGGGAACCGGGTTGGGTAGTTACAATGAGCAGTTCTTC.

V usage is TRBV28 and J usage is TRBJ1-2, with D perhaps matching TRBD1 (5 bases). The germline V gene has CDR1 MDHEN and CDR2 SYDVKM. The CDR3 has 11 residues. Trimming left V 6 bases short and J 9 bases short, with 11 bases between. The CDR3 DNA sequence: TGTGCCAGCAGCCAGGGAGGCAGCTACACCTTC. Residues: CASSQGGSYTF.

The V call is TRBV30, the J call TRBJ1-2; possibly TRBD1 for D (5 bases). Per germline, CDR1 GTSNPN and CDR2 SVGIG (reference sequence). CDR3 length equals 13 residues. With 3 bases removed from V and 4 bases from J, the gap between germline ends came to 12 bases. The CDR3 spells CAWSPGSSYGYTF. The CDR3 DNA reads TGTGCCTGGAGCCCAGGGTCCTCCTATGGCTACACCTTC.

The chain recombines TRBV7-3 with TRBJ1-1, with D perhaps matching TRBD1 (5 bases). Germline CDR1 SGHTA, CDR2 FQGTGA. Trimming shortened V by 4 bases and J by 0 bases, and 12 bases separated the two germline ends. The CDR3 sequence is 15 residues long. The CDR3 nucleotides are TGTGCCAGCAGCTCAAATCAGGGTATGAACACTGAAGCTTTCTTT. Its translation is CASSSNQGMNTEAFF.

This chain links TRBV5-6 with TRBJ2-7, with 7 bases lining up with TRBD1. The CDR3 covers 14 residues. Per the germline V gene, CDR1 is SGHDT and CDR2 is YYEEEE. After removal of 3 bases from V and 6 bases from J, the junction contained 9 bases not matched to a gene. The CDR3 spells CASSSETGFGEQYV. CDR3 nucleotide sequence: TGTGCCAGCAGCTCTGAGACAGGGTTCGGCGAGCAGTACGTC.

This clone appeared a single time. This specimen includes other DNA sequences encoding the same CDR3. The chain joins TRBV9 to TRBJ2-3; D is unclear. V was shortened by 0 bases and J by 6 bases, with 5 bases between the two germline ends. The CDR3 is 12 residues long. Germline assignment: CDR1 SGDLS and CDR2 YYNGEE. CDR3 amino acids: CASSVVRDTQYF. CDR3 bases: TGTGCCAGCAGCGTAGTTCGGGATACGCAGTATTTT.

The chain has TRBV7-3 and TRBJ2-3; D is unclear. The CDR3 contains 13 residues. CDR1 and CDR2 from the germline V gene are SGHTA and FQGTGA. Trimming stripped 0 bases from V and 6 bases from J, with 7 bases between. The CDR3 region has the DNA TGTGCCAGCAGCTTAACAGCATCCGATACGCAGTATTTT. This gives the protein CASSLTASDTQYF.

The chain links TRBV4-1 to TRBJ1-2; D unclear. The CDR3 length is 12 residues. Germline CDR1 and CDR2: MGHRA and YSYEKL. V dropped 2 bases and J dropped 6 bases, with 7 bases sitting between them. The DNA of the CDR3 is TGCGCCAGCAGCCAATCCGGACATGGCTACACCTTC. Translating gives CASSQSGHGYTF.

V and J are TRBV5-6 and TRBJ2-7; D uncertain. The CDR3 has 13 amino acids. The germline V and J ends were trimmed by 2 bases and 1 base, with 7 bases remaining between them. Germline V gives CDR1 SGHDT, CDR2 YYEEEE. The CDR3 nucleotides are TGTGCCAGCAGCTTTGGCGGATCCTACGAGCAGTACTTC. The encoded protein is CASSFGGSYEQYF.

A single count supports this clone. The gene calls are TRBV28 and TRBJ1-6; 7 bases match TRBD1. CDR1 is MDHEN, CDR2 SYDVKM, per germline. V shed 0 bases, J shed 2 bases, and the junction held 1 base outside the gene matches. CDR3 length: 16 residues. The CDR3 reads CASSLWDRTYNSPLHF. Written as DNA, the CDR3 is TGTGCCAGCAGTTTATGGGACAGGACCTATAATTCACCCCTCCACTTT.

The chain has TRBV7-8 and TRBJ1-5; weak D call: TRBD1 (6 bases). The germline V gene has CDR1 SGHVS and CDR2 FQNEAQ. CDR3 length equals 18 residues. V gave up 1 base and J gave up 4 bases, with 20 bases separating them. CDR3 sequence: CASSLGGSWGLRNQPQHF. CDR3 nucleotides: TGTGCCAGCAGCTTAGGAGGGTCGTGGGGGCTGAGGAATCAGCCCCAGCATTTT.

The DNA of the CDR3 is TGCGCCAGCAGCCAAGCGGGACTAGCGGGGGGGCACAATGAGCAGTTCTTC. Translation gives CASSQAGLAGGHNEQFF. V gene TRBV4-1 combines with J gene TRBJ2-1; TRBD2 agrees at 16 bases. Germline CDR1 MGHRA, CDR2 YSYEKL. This CDR3 contains 17 residues. Trimming took 1 base from V and 5 from J; bases not matched to a gene: 2.

This rearrangement joins TRBV6-1 to TRBJ2-7, with no clear D. Trimming shortened V by 6 bases and J by 0 bases, and 12 bases separated the two germline ends. The CDR3 spans 14 residues. Germline V gene data show CDR1 as MNHNS and CDR2 as SASEGT. CDR3 amino acids: CASRTGPLSYEQYV. CDR3 in DNA: TGTGCCAGCAGGACCGGACCGCTCTCCTACGAGCAGTACGTC.

The genes are TRBV9 and TRBJ1-4; possible D gene TRBD1, 6 bases. The CDR3 sequence is 15 residues long. Germline CDR1 and CDR2: SGDLS and YYNGEE. The germline V and J ends were trimmed by 3 bases and 7 bases, with 16 bases remaining between them. The CDR3 sequence is CASSAGGTTGEKLFF. The CDR3 bases are TGTGCCAGCAGCGCTGGCGGGACAACGGGTGAAAAACTGTTTTTT. The variable domain in full, with the rest retrieved from reference TRBV9 and TRBJ1-4, is DSGVTQTPKHLITATGQRVTLRCSPRSGDLSVYWYQQSLDQGLQFLIQYYNGEERAKGNILERFSAQQFPDLHSELNLSSLELGDSALYFCASSAGGTTGEKLFFGSGTQLSVL.

V gene TRBV23-1 combines with J gene TRBJ1-2; D is possibly TRBD1 (5 bases). TRBV23-1 falls under the ORF class, with uncertain function. CDR3 size: 14 residues. V was shortened by 0 bases and J by 4 bases, with 9 bases between the two germline ends. The CDR3 DNA is TGCGCCAGCAGTCAATCCCCGGGGCTCTATGGCTACACCTTC. It codes for CASSQSPGLYGYTF.

This clone was found once. The V and J genes are TRBV30 and TRBJ2-1; D call uncertain. Germline values: CDR1 GTSNPN, CDR2 SVGIG (reference sequence). The CDR3 is 11 residues long. V dropped 0 bases and J dropped 7 bases, with 4 bases sitting between them. In DNA, the CDR3 is TGTGCCTGGAGTGTACTGAATGAGCAGTTCTTC. Translating gives CAWSVLNEQFF.

This clone was seen once. This chain uses TRBV7-2 with TRBJ2-5; D not resolved. V was cut by 5 bases and J by 2 bases, with 15 bases left in between. Germline loops: CDR1 SGHTA, CDR2 FQGNSA. The CDR3 has 15 residues. This CDR3 is CASSHRRKLQETQYF. CDR3 nucleotide sequence: TGTGCCAGCAGCCACCGGCGGAAGCTACAAGAGACCCAGTACTTC.

The J gene is TRBJ1-3, the V gene TRBV23-1; TRBD1 aligns across 8 bases. TRBV23-1 carries the ORF label, with uncertain function. After removal of 1 base from V and 0 bases from J, the junction contained 5 bases not matched to a gene. This CDR3 contains 17 residues. As DNA, the CDR3 is TGCGCCAGCAGTCAATGGGACAGGATTTACTCTGGAAACACCATATATTTT. Residues: CASSQWDRIYSGNTIYF.

V gene TRBV6-6 combines with J gene TRBJ1-3, with 7 bases matching TRBD1. Germline trimming cut 7 bases from V and 3 bases from J; bases unmatched to any gene: 6. CDR1 is MNHNY, CDR2 SVGAGI, per germline (reference sequence). CDR3 size: 14 residues. The CDR3 is CASTGGLIGNTIYF. The CDR3 nucleotides read TGTGCCAGCACAGGGGGACTGATTGGAAACACCATATATTTT.

The V call is TRBV6-6, the J call TRBJ1-2, with D unclear. Germline V gene data show CDR1 as MNHNY and CDR2 as SVGAGI (reference sequence). Trimming took off 0 bases at V and 5 bases at J, with 7 bases between the two ends. This CDR3 is 13 amino acids long. The chain's CDR3 is CASSYSRLYGYTF. The CDR3 bases are TGTGCCAGCAGTTACTCGCGCCTATATGGCTACACCTTC.

The chain employs TRBV28 and TRBJ2-1, with D perhaps being TRBD1 or TRBD2 (5 bases each). CDR3 length: 14 residues. CDR1 and CDR2 from the germline V gene are MDHEN and SYDVKM. The V and J ends lost 8 bases and 4 bases respectively, with 15 bases between them. The CDR3 is CASVRLGEYNEQFF. CDR3 nucleotides: TGTGCCAGCGTCAGACTGGGGGAGTACAATGAGCAGTTCTTC.